The 11 T cell receptor beta chains below come from one sample, sequenced in a study of T cell responses to AZD1222 COVID-19 vaccine. Some clones are missing from TCRdb's copy, which holds only in-frame ones; the method was immunoSEQ multiplex PCR. The sample carries about 64,000 clones, 85% to 95% recorded once. The sequenced sample was peripheral blood, obtained 28 days after the second dose of the MenACWY control vaccine. These receptors were taken from an adult who received the MenACWY meningococcal vaccine as a control.

Of note for this clone: A read error may account for a junction end that differs from germline. CDR3 loop: CASSQAGNTIYF. CDR3 in DNA: TGTGCCAGCAGCCAAGCTGGGAACACCATATATTTT. The rearrangement uses TRBV14 and TRBJ1-3; D call uncertain. The CDR3 is 12 residues long. Germline assignment: CDR1 SGHDN and CDR2 FVKESK. Supplemented by reference TRBV14 and TRBJ1-3, the full variable domain reads EAGVTQFPSHSVIEKGQTVTLRCDPISGHDNLYWYRRVMGKEIKFLLHFVKESKQDESGMPNNRFLAERTGGTYSTLKVQPAELEDSGVYFCASSQAGNTIYFGEGSWLTVV.

The gene calls are TRBV24-1 and TRBJ2-2; no firm D call. Germline-derived CDR1 and CDR2 are KGHDR and SFDVKD. The CDR3 loop spans 16 amino acids. Trimming stripped 3 bases from V and 4 bases from J, with 14 bases between. The CDR3 DNA is TGTGCCACCAGTGATCTCCGTTTCGGGTCCACCGGGGAGCTGTTTTTT. Translation gives CATSDLRFGSTGELFF.

The genes are TRBV6-5 and TRBJ2-7, with 11 bases that match TRBD2. CDR1 and CDR2 from the germline V gene are MNHEY and SVGAGI. The CDR3 has 16 amino acids. Losses at the gene ends were 2 bases for V and 2 bases for J; bases not matched to a gene: 5. CDR3 residues: CASSYTLAGAPYEQYF. The CDR3 region has the DNA TGTGCCAGCAGTTACACACTAGCGGGAGCCCCCTACGAGCAGTACTTC.

The V and J genes are TRBV7-9 and TRBJ2-1; TRBD2 agrees at 7 bases. This CDR3 has 16 amino acids. Germline CDR1 is SEHNR and CDR2 is FQNEAQ (reference sequence). V shed 8 bases, J shed 5 bases, and the junction held 15 bases outside the gene matches. The CDR3 sequence: CASATVGRELNNEQFF. The CDR3, as DNA: TGTGCCAGCGCTACCGTTGGGCGGGAGCTAAACAATGAGCAGTTCTTC.

The table lists this clone with many counts. The chain uses TRBV7-2 and TRBJ2-7, with D tentatively TRBD2 (6 bases). There are 15 residues in the CDR3. Per germline, CDR1 SGHTA and CDR2 FQGNSA. Trimming stripped 5 bases from V and 4 bases from J, with 18 bases between. The CDR3 reads CASSPGGLGGYEQYF. CDR3 in DNA: TGTGCCAGCAGCCCCGGCGGGCTGGGGGGATACGAGCAGTACTTC.

This chain uses TRBV5-1 with TRBJ2-7; possibly TRBD1 for D (6 bases). The ends were cut back, 4 bases at V and 5 bases at J, with 16 bases in the middle. The CDR3 consists of 14 residues. The germline gives CDR1 SGHRS, CDR2 YFSETQ. The CDR3 is CASSIMTGLNEQYF. The DNA of the CDR3 is TGCGCCAGCAGCATAATGACAGGATTGAACGAGCAGTACTTC.

The gene calls are TRBV11-3 and TRBJ2-3; D is uncertain. The germline CDR1 and CDR2 sequences are SGHNT and YENEEA. V lost 1 base, J lost 3 bases, and 5 bases lay in between. The CDR3 loop spans 13 amino acids. CDR3 in DNA: TGTGCCAGCAGCTTAGGGGAAACAGATACGCAGTATTTT. Translated: CASSLGETDTQYF. The variable domain in full, completed from reference TRBV11-3 and TRBJ2-3, reads EAGVVQSPRYKIIEKKQPVAFWCNPISGHNTLYWYLQNLGQGPELLIRYENEEAVDDSQLPKDRFSAERLKGVDSTLKIQPAELGDSAVYLCASSLGETDTQYFGPGTRLTVL.

This sequence joins TRBV9 and TRBJ2-2, with no clear D. This CDR3 is 16 amino acids long. Deletions cut 4 bases from V and 0 bases from J, with 13 bases between. Germline CDR1 and CDR2: SGDLS and YYNGEE. The CDR3 DNA reads as TGTGCCAGCAGCACTCGCGAGAAGGCGAACACCGGGGAGCTGTTTTTT. Its protein product is CASSTREKANTGELFF. Full variable domain (remainder filled in from reference TRBV9 and TRBJ2-2): DSGVTQTPKHLITATGQRVTLRCSPRSGDLSVYWYQQSLDQGLQFLIQYYNGEERAKGNILERFSAQQFPDLHSELNLSSLELGDSALYFCASSTREKANTGELFFGEGSRLTVL.

The chain links TRBV6-1 to TRBJ1-2; the D gene is possibly TRBD1 (5 bases). Trimming removed 2 bases at V and 4 bases at J, with 11 bases between. Germline V gene lookup returns CDR1 MNHNS and CDR2 SASEGT. The CDR3 consists of 14 residues. The chain's CDR3 is CASSEYGGAYGYTF. The DNA for the CDR3 is TGTGCCAGCAGTGAATACGGGGGTGCCTATGGCTACACCTTC.

V gene TRBV18 combines with J gene TRBJ1-3; tentative D call: TRBD1 (6 bases). Germline CDR1 and CDR2: KGHSH and LQKENI. Deletions cut 2 bases from V and 1 base from J, with 12 bases between. The CDR3 runs to 16 residues. CDR3 region: CASSPDRSFSGNTIYF. DNA of the CDR3: TGTGCCAGCTCACCAGACAGGTCGTTTTCTGGAAACACCATATATTTT.

The chain joins TRBV28 to TRBJ1-1; a possible D gene is TRBD1 (5 bases). Per germline, CDR1 MDHEN and CDR2 SYDVKM. Trimming took off 1 base at V and 0 bases at J, with 6 bases between the two ends. CDR3 length: 14 residues. In nucleotides, the CDR3 is TGTGCCAGCAGTTTATCAGGGCTGAACACTGAAGCTTTCTTT. Encoded protein: CASSLSGLNTEAFF.